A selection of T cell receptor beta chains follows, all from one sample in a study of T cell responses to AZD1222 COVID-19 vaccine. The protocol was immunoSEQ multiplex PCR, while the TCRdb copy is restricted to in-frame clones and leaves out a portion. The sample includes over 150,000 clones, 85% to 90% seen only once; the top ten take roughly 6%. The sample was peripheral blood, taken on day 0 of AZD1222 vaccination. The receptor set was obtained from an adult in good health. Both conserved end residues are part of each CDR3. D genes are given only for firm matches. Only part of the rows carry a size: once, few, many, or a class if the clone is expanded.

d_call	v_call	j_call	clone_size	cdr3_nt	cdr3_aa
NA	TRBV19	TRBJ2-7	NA	TGTGCCAGTAGTTTAAGAGGACAGACTTCCTACGAGCAGTACTTC	CASSLRGQTSYEQYF
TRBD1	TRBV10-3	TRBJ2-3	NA	TGTGCCATCAGTGCACCCAGACAGGGGGACCGCCCAGATACGCAGTATTTT	CAISAPRQGDRPDTQYF
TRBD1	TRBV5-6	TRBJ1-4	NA	TGTGCCAGCAGCTGGTTCAAGGGACAGGGGGCCAACTCGATCTACGAACTGTTTTTT	CASSWFKGQGANSIYELFF
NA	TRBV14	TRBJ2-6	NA	TGTGCCAGCAGCGAGGGGATGGCAGGGGACCATTCTGGGGCCAACGTCCTGACTTTC	CASSEGMAGDHSGANVLTF
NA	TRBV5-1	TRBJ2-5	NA	TGCGCCAGCAGCGCACTCGAGACCCAGTACTTC	CASSALETQYF
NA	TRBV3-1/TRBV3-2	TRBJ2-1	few	TGTGCCAGCAGCCCGGGCCCCTCTAGCAATGAGCAGTTCTTC	CASSPGPSSNEQFF
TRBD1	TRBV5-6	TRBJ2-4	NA	TGTGCCAGCAGCTTGGATGGGACAGGACTAAACATTCAGTACTTC	CASSLDGTGLNIQYF
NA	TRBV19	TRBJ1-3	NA	TGTGCCAGTAGTATAATGGCAGGGACCTCTGGAAACACCATATATTTT	CASSIMAGTSGNTIYF
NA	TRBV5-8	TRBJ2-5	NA	TGTGCCAGCAGCTTTTATGGGGGATCCGGCGAGACCCAGTACTTC	CASSFYGGSGETQYF
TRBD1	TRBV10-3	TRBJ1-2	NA	TGTGCCATCAGTCCACGGGACAGGGGCGACTATGGCTACACCTTC	CAISPRDRGDYGYTF